Listed below are T cell receptor beta chains from one sample, sequenced in a study of cytomegalovirus exposure and HLA in healthy donors. Sequenced by immunoSEQ multiplex PCR; TCRdb stores in-frame clones only, minus some. The sample carries under 100,000 clones, approximately 70% recorded once. Source material: PBMCs. These receptors were collected from a woman between 50 and 59 years old in good health and CMV-seropositive. Both conserved end residues are part of each CDR3. Fields, in order: clone size, D gene, J gene, V gene, CDR3 protein, CDR3 DNA. D genes are given only for firm matches. Clone size is shown for a subset of rows, as once, few, many or a class of expanded clone.

NA TRBD1 TRBJ1-2 TRBV29-1 CSVEDIGTVYGYTF TGCAGCGTTGAAGATATTGGGACAGTCTATGGCTACACCTTC
few NA TRBJ2-6 TRBV18 CASSPPALSGANVLTF TGTGCCAGCTCACCACCAGCACTCTCTGGGGCCAACGTCCTGACTTTC
few TRBD2 TRBJ2-4 TRBV5-1 CASSLGTRLDIQYF TGCGCCAGCAGCTTGGGGACTAGGTTAGACATTCAGTACTTC
NA NA TRBJ2-1 TRBV6-5 CASSVDWSSYNEQFF TGTGCCAGCAGCGTCGACTGGAGCTCCTACAATGAGCAGTTCTTC
NA TRBD1 TRBJ2-3 TRBV7-6 CASSLGTGASTDTQYF TGTGCCAGCAGCTTAGGGACAGGGGCTAGCACAGATACGCAGTATTTT
NA TRBD2 TRBJ2-1 TRBV7-3 CASSPVGGSGNEQFF TGTGCCAGCAGCCCGGTGGGGGGGAGTGGTAATGAGCAGTTCTTC
NA TRBD1 TRBJ1-6 TRBV11-2 CASSGDRTDSPLHF TGTGCCAGCAGTGGGGACAGGACAGATTCACCCCTCCACTTT
NA TRBD2 TRBJ2-1 TRBV19 CASSIESGRMYNEQFF TGTGCCAGTAGTATAGAGAGCGGGAGGATGTACAATGAGCAGTTCTTC
few TRBD1 TRBJ1-5 TRBV5-1 CASSLGTGGSQPQHF TGCGCCAGCAGCCTTGGGACAGGGGGCAGTCAGCCCCAGCATTTT
NA NA TRBJ1-1 TRBV6-1 CASSGGWGVSMNTEAFF TGTGCCAGCAGTGGGGGGTGGGGGGTGAGCATGAACACTGAAGCTTTCTTT
NA TRBD1 TRBJ1-2 TRBV28 CASSSPRGPLYGYTF TGTGCCAGCAGCAGCCCAAGGGGGCCCCTCTATGGCTACACCTTC
few TRBD1 TRBJ1-1 TRBV10-3 CAITPGQDGTEAFF TGTGCCATCACCCCCGGACAGGATGGGACTGAAGCTTTCTTT
NA TRBD2 TRBJ2-2 TRBV7-3 CASSPTSGSGGELFF TGTGCCAGCAGCCCGACTAGCGGGAGTGGCGGGGAGCTGTTTTTT
NA NA TRBJ1-2 TRBV4-1 CASSQDLGLSAGYTF TGCGCCAGCAGCCAAGATCTGGGGCTAAGCGCTGGCTACACCTTC
NA NA TRBJ2-3 TRBV15 CATGRGAEVTDTQYF TGTGCCACCGGAAGAGGGGCGGAGGTCACAGATACGCAGTATTTT
once NA TRBJ1-4 TRBV9 CASSGGDVGEKLFF TGTGCCAGCAGCGGGGGGGATGTGGGTGAAAAACTGTTTTTT